Below are 31 T cell receptor beta chains sequenced from a single sample in a study of blood T cell repertoires in COVID-19. TCRdb's table, derived via immunoSEQ multiplex PCR, lists solely in-frame clones and lacks some. The sample includes 150,000 to 250,000 clones, approximately 80% of them seen just once. The sequenced material came from peripheral blood. The receptors derive from a human donor with acute or convalescent COVID-19. The donor label of this sample is uncertain.

V gene TRBV5-1 combines with J gene TRBJ2-3; possible D gene TRBD2, 5 bases. The CDR3 length is 15 residues. Trimming left V 6 bases short and J 2 bases short, with 16 bases between. The germline V gene has CDR1 SGHRS and CDR2 YFSETQ. The CDR3 region has the DNA TGCGCCAGCACCTCCCAGCGGCTTGTCACAGATACGCAGTATTTT. Its protein product is CASTSQRLVTDTQYF.

The chain links TRBV9 to TRBJ2-3; TRBD2 might be the D (6 bases). Trimming removed 5 bases at V and 3 bases at J, with 13 bases between. The CDR3 has 14 amino acids. The germline CDR1 and CDR2 sequences are SGDLS and YYNGEE. The CDR3 here is CASSGGAPTDTQYF. For the CDR3, the DNA is TGTGCCAGCAGTGGCGGGGCGCCAACAGATACGCAGTATTTT. Variable domain in full (rest from reference TRBV9 and TRBJ2-3): DSGVTQTPKHLITATGQRVTLRCSPRSGDLSVYWYQQSLDQGLQFLIQYYNGEERAKGNILERFSAQQFPDLHSELNLSSLELGDSALYFCASSGGAPTDTQYFGPGTRLTVL.

The rearrangement joins TRBV12-3 or TRBV12-4 to TRBJ1-3, with a weak D call TRBD1 (6 bases). CDR3 length: 12 amino acids. V was clipped by 5 bases and J by 11 bases, with 13 bases between them. CDR3 amino acids: CASSQGGVPIYF. The CDR3 DNA follows: TGTGCCAGCAGTCAAGGGGGGGTCCCCATATATTTT.

The chain couples TRBV3-1 (or the pseudogene TRBV3-2) to TRBJ2-2; 9 positions agree with TRBD2. This CDR3 region has 15 residues. J was trimmed by 3 bases and V by 3 bases; bases with no gene match: 2. CDR1 and CDR2 (germline): LGHDT, YNNKEL (reference sequence). DNA for the CDR3: TGTGCCAGCAGCCAGGGACTAGCCGACACCGGGGAGCTGTTTTTT. Translation gives CASSQGLADTGELFF.

This clone has a single count. The gene calls are TRBV12-3 or TRBV12-4 and TRBJ2-2; 7 nucleotides agree with TRBD1. Germline trimming cut 11 bases from V and 2 bases from J; bases unmatched to any gene: 2. The CDR3 covers 12 residues. The CDR3 region is CAGTANTGELFF. The CDR3 DNA sequence: TGTGCCGGGACAGCCAACACCGGGGAGCTGTTTTTT.

CDR3: CASSSWTGGRSTEAFF. As DNA, the CDR3 is TGTGCCAGCAGTTCTTGGACAGGGGGAAGGAGCACTGAAGCTTTCTTT. This chain joins TRBV27 and TRBJ1-1, with 10 bases matching TRBD1. The CDR3 spans 16 residues. With 4 bases clipped from V and 4 bases from J, the junction kept 9 bases outside the gene matches. Germline values: CDR1 MNHEY, CDR2 SMNVEV (reference sequence).

This clone was detected only a few times. V and J are TRBV4-1 and TRBJ1-3; D is undetermined. CDR1 is MGHRA, CDR2 YSYEKL, per germline. The CDR3 length is 17 residues. The V gene lost 5 bases and the J gene lost 4 bases, with 21 bases spanning the gap. The DNA of the CDR3 is TGCGCCAGCAGCTTTAACAGTGCCATTACCTCCGGAAACACCATATATTTT. This gives the protein CASSFNSAITSGNTIYF.

This CDR3 is CASTTSGGRRDTQYF. CDR3 DNA: TGTGCCAGCACCACCTCGGGCGGGAGGAGAGATACGCAGTATTTT. This chain uses TRBV7-2 with TRBJ2-3, with TRBD2 identical over 8 bases. The ends lost 7 bases at V and 5 bases at J; junction bases unmatched: 11. In germline, CDR1 is SGHTA, CDR2 FQGNSA. The CDR3 is 15 amino acids.

This chain joins TRBV9 and TRBJ1-1; D perhaps matches TRBD1 (5 bases). The V end was cut by 4 bases, the J end by 5 bases, with 12 bases between. Germline V gene lookup returns CDR1 SGDLS and CDR2 YYNGEE. This CDR3 spans 13 amino acids. The CDR3 DNA is TGTGCCAGCAGCTTTGGGGGGAGGACTGAAGCTTTCTTT. Amino acids: CASSFGGRTEAFF. The variable domain in full, with the rest retrieved from reference TRBV9 and TRBJ1-1, is DSGVTQTPKHLITATGQRVTLRCSPRSGDLSVYWYQQSLDQGLQFLIQYYNGEERAKGNILERFSAQQFPDLHSELNLSSLELGDSALYFCASSFGGRTEAFFGQGTRLTVV.

The J gene is TRBJ2-1, the V gene TRBV4-3; 9 bases agree with TRBD2. The CDR3 extends over 15 amino acids. Trimming cost V 5 bases and J 12 bases; bases outside gene matches: 14. The germline V gene has CDR1 LGHNA and CDR2 YSLEER. The CDR3 reads CASSRTSGPLQGQFF. CDR3 nucleotide sequence: TGCGCCAGCAGCAGAACTAGCGGGCCCCTCCAAGGGCAGTTCTTC.

The chain has TRBV2 and TRBJ2-2; 11 bases line up with TRBD2. The CDR3 has 16 residues. Unmatched junction bases numbered 4, after V lost 2 bases and J lost 5 bases. Germline loops: CDR1 SNHLY, CDR2 FYNNEI. The CDR3, as DNA: TGTGCCAGCAGTGAATCGCTAGCGGGAGGTACCGGGGAGCTGTTTTTT. It is translated as CASSESLAGGTGELFF.

The table lists this clone with a few counts. The genes are TRBV10-3 and TRBJ1-5; weak D call: TRBD1 (6 bases). CDR3 size: 15 residues. V gave up 4 bases and J gave up 4 bases, with 14 bases separating them. CDR1 ENHRY and CDR2 SYGVKD come from the germline V gene. This CDR3 is CAISVAGDGNQPQHF. The CDR3 DNA reads TGTGCCATCAGTGTTGCAGGGGATGGAAATCAGCCCCAGCATTTT.

The genes are TRBV12-3 or TRBV12-4 and TRBJ1-1, with D possibly TRBD1 on 5 matching bases. This CDR3 spans 13 amino acids. V was pared by 5 bases and J by 4 bases, with 11 bases between. The CDR3 region is CASSTYQGTEAFF. Here the CDR3 DNA reads TGTGCCAGCAGTACATACCAGGGCACTGAAGCTTTCTTT.

The V gene is TRBV5-5, the J gene TRBJ2-1; D uncertain. The CDR3 length is 15 residues. Germline V gene lookup returns CDR1 SGHKS and CDR2 YYEKEE (reference sequence). The V gene lost 4 bases and the J gene lost 2 bases, with 13 bases spanning the gap. CDR3 sequence reads: CASSTNSGPYNEQFF. The CDR3 coding sequence is TGTGCCAGCAGCACGAACTCCGGTCCCTACAATGAGCAGTTCTTC. Combining the CDR3 with reference TRBV5-5 and TRBJ2-1 gives the whole variable domain DAGVTQSPTHLIKTRGQQVTLRCSPISGHKSVSWYQQVLGQGPQFIFQYYEKEERGRGNFPDRFSARQFPNYSSELNVNALLLGDSALYLCASSTNSGPYNEQFFGPGTRLTVL.

The chain employs TRBV4-1 and TRBJ1-1; maybe TRBD1 (6 bases). The CDR3 consists of 17 residues. CDR1 MGHRA and CDR2 YSYEKL come from the germline V gene. Trimming took off 1 base at V and 2 bases at J, with 17 bases between the two ends. The CDR3 sequence: CASSQVTGSRGNTEAFF. CDR3 nucleotide sequence: TGCGCCAGCAGCCAAGTTACAGGCTCCAGGGGCAACACTGAAGCTTTCTTT.

The genes are TRBV6-5 and TRBJ1-2, with a weak D call TRBD1 (6 bases). Germline V gene lookup returns CDR1 MNHEY and CDR2 SVGAGI. Trimming removed 2 bases at V and 2 bases at J, with 9 bases between. The CDR3 is 14 residues long. CDR3 nucleotides: TGTGCCAGCAGTTACAACAGGGAGAACTATGGCTACACCTTC. This encodes CASSYNRENYGYTF.

This clone appeared a few times. DNA of the CDR3: TGCGCCAGCAGCTTGAGGACTGGTGAGCCTGAAGCTTTCTTT. Encoded protein: CASSLRTGEPEAFF. The chain joins TRBV5-1 to TRBJ1-1, with D unresolved. Trimming pared 1 base from V and 6 bases from J, leaving 13 bases between. This CDR3 spans 14 amino acids. From germline, CDR1 is SGHRS and CDR2 YFSETQ.

The CDR3 loop reads CAWSGGGGQGLLSREAFF. The CDR3 DNA follows: TGTGCCTGGAGCGGCGGCGGAGGGCAGGGATTATTGTCCAGAGAAGCTTTCTTT. The chain carries TRBV30 and TRBJ1-1, with a weak D call TRBD1 (5 bases). Germline V gene sequence: CDR1 GTSNPN, CDR2 SVGIG (reference sequence). This CDR3 region has 18 residues. Trimming removed 3 bases from V and 8 bases from J, with 31 bases in between.

The chain has TRBV25-1 and TRBJ2-1; 7 bases map to TRBD2. This CDR3 is 16 amino acids long. Germline values: CDR1 MGHDK, CDR2 SYGVNS. V was pared by 4 bases and J by 6 bases, with 12 bases of the junction left unmatched. The CDR3 region has the DNA TGTGCCAGCAGTGTGTCAGGCGGGAGTCGCGGCAATGAGCAGTTCTTC. Protein product: CASSVSGGSRGNEQFF. The full variable domain, completed using reference TRBV25-1 and TRBJ2-1, is EADIYQTPRYLVIGTGKKITLECSQTMGHDKMYWYQQDPGMELHLIHYSYGVNSTEKGDLSSESTVSRIRTEHFPLTLESARPSHTSQYLCASSVSGGSRGNEQFFGPGTRLTVL.

The chain uses TRBV7-9 and TRBJ2-5, with 11 bases lining up with TRBD2. The ends lost 1 base at V and 2 bases at J; junction bases unmatched: 0. Germline V gene sequence: CDR1 SEHNR, CDR2 FQNEAQ (reference sequence). The CDR3 is made up of 15 amino acids. DNA for the CDR3: TGTGCCAGCAGCTTAGTAGCGGGAGGGCAAGAGACCCAGTACTTC. This sequence encodes CASSLVAGGQETQYF.

This sequence joins TRBV5-6 and TRBJ1-2; possibly TRBD1 for D (6 bases). Germline lookup yields CDR1 SGHDT and CDR2 YYEEEE. Trimming shortened V by 2 bases and J by 8 bases, and 10 bases separated the two germline ends. The CDR3 is 12 residues long. The CDR3 DNA sequence: TGTGCCAGCAGCTTACAGGGAAGCGGCTACACCTTC. Its protein product is CASSLQGSGYTF.

V and J are TRBV5-4 and TRBJ2-3; the match to TRBD2 covers 11 bases. The CDR3 covers 17 residues. The germline gives CDR1 SGHNT, CDR2 YYREEE (reference sequence). Unmatched junction bases numbered 5, after V lost 0 bases and J lost 2 bases. CDR3 residues: CASSLGTSGRPTDTQYF. CDR3 bases: TGTGCCAGCAGCTTGGGGACTAGCGGGCGCCCCACAGATACGCAGTATTTT.

J is TRBJ2-1 and V is TRBV11-2; 12 nucleotides match TRBD2. The V gene end was trimmed by 3 bases and the J gene end by 9 bases; junction bases not matched to a gene: 9. Germline V CDR1 and CDR2: SGHAT, FQNNGV. The CDR3 is 16 amino acids. DNA for the CDR3: TGTGCCAGCAGCTTGGATCCTAGCGGGAGGGCTTCTGAGCAGTTCTTC. Its protein is CASSLDPSGRASEQFF.

This clone was found many times. The chain uses TRBV6-6 and TRBJ2-3; D is possibly TRBD2 (6 bases). Germline V CDR1 and CDR2: MNHNY, SVGAGI (reference sequence). This CDR3 contains 15 residues. The ends were cut back, 2 bases at V and 1 base at J, with 10 bases in the middle. CDR3 DNA: TGTGCCAGCAGTTACGGCGGGACGGGCACAGATACGCAGTATTTT. Translation gives CASSYGGTGTDTQYF.

The count of this clone is one. The chain has TRBV29-1 and TRBJ1-3, with 8 bases lining up with TRBD1. The junction had 4 bases not matched to a gene; V was cut back by 6 bases and J by 0 bases. This CDR3 has 14 residues. Germline V gene sequence: CDR1 SQVTM, CDR2 ANQGSEA. CDR3 in DNA: TGCAGCGTGGGAACAGGGGGCTCTGGAAACACCATATATTTT. Its protein is CSVGTGGSGNTIYF. The complete variable domain, with remaining parts taken from reference TRBV29-1 and TRBJ1-3, reads SAVISQKPSRDICQRGTSLTIQCQVDSQVTMMFWYRQQPGQSLTLIATANQGSEATYESGFVIDKFPISRPNLTFSTLTVSNMSPEDSSIYLCSVGTGGSGNTIYFGEGSWLTVV.

Worth noting for this clone: One end of the junction fails to match germline, which may point to a read error. The J gene is TRBJ2-5, the V gene TRBV9; maybe TRBD1 (5 bases). Germline assignment: CDR1 SGDLS and CDR2 YYNGEE. This CDR3 has 15 residues. Here the CDR3 DNA reads TGTGCCAGCAGCGTGTCAGGGATTGAGTTAGAGGCCCAGTACTTC. As protein: CASSVSGIELEAQYF.

This chain uses TRBV9 with TRBJ2-4, with 7 positions matching TRBD1. The V segment lost 4 bases and the J segment 8 bases; nucleotides outside the gene matches: 9. Germline lookup yields CDR1 SGDLS and CDR2 YYNGEE. This CDR3 comprises 14 residues. Written as DNA, the CDR3 is TGTGCCAGCAGCTTCACTGACAGGGCTGACATTCAGTACTTC. It yields the protein CASSFTDRADIQYF.

The genes are TRBV5-1 and TRBJ1-2, with D possibly matching TRBD1 (5 bases). The germline V and J ends were trimmed by 7 bases and 3 bases, with 10 bases remaining between them. The CDR3 runs to 12 residues. From germline, CDR1 is SGHRS and CDR2 YFSETQ. The CDR3 protein is CASSRGDYGYTF. Written as DNA, the CDR3 is TGCGCCAGCTCTCGGGGGGACTATGGCTACACCTTC.

This chain joins TRBV5-1 and TRBJ1-1, with a possible D match to TRBD1 (6 bases). The CDR3 consists of 14 residues. The V end was cut by 0 bases, the J end by 4 bases, with 10 bases between. Germline lookup yields CDR1 SGHRS and CDR2 YFSETQ. The CDR3 nucleotides are TGCGCCAGCAGCTTGGGTGCAGGGGTCACTGAAGCTTTCTTT. Translated, it gives CASSLGAGVTEAFF.

The rearrangement links TRBV29-1 to TRBJ1-2, with a weak D call TRBD1 (5 bases). CDR1 and CDR2 (germline): SQVTM, ANQGSEA. V was shortened by 5 bases and J by 8 bases, with 18 bases between the two germline ends. CDR3 size: 13 residues. The CDR3 region is CSVQGSALGGYTF. The CDR3 DNA follows: TGCAGCGTTCAGGGATCCGCTCTTGGGGGCTACACCTTC.

The CDR3 DNA sequence: TGTGCCAGCAGCCCCCGACAGGGAGACTCCTACGAGCAGTACTTC. It is translated as CASSPRQGDSYEQYF. The V call is TRBV11-3, the J call TRBJ2-7; 7 nucleotides agree with TRBD1. V lost 5 bases to trimming and J lost 0 bases; unmatched junction nucleotides: 7. CDR3 length: 15 residues. In germline, CDR1 is SGHNT, CDR2 YENEEA. The complete variable domain, with remaining parts taken from reference TRBV11-3 and TRBJ2-7, reads EAGVVQSPRYKIIEKKQPVAFWCNPISGHNTLYWYLQNLGQGPELLIRYENEEAVDDSQLPKDRFSAERLKGVDSTLKIQPAELGDSAVYLCASSPRQGDSYEQYFGPGTRLTVT.